The entry that follows covers one T cell receptor (beta chain) sequence. The CDR3 is made up of 13 amino acids. V lost 6 bases and J lost 5, with 13 bases in between. From germline, CDR1 is SEHNR and CDR2 FQNEAQ (reference sequence). Sequencing was performed with immunoSEQ multiplex PCR; in TCRdb, only in-frame clones are kept and a portion is missing. The sample carries about 400,000 clones, 88% recorded once. The data were taken from a study of blood T cell repertoires in COVID-19. The receptor's source is a woman aged 40 to 49 with acute COVID-19. The chain uses TRBV7-9 and TRBJ2-5; D not resolved. Specimen: PBMCs or T cells enriched from blood (not recorded which). This CDR3 is CASSSLGWETQYF. The CDR3 DNA sequence: TGTGCCAGCAGTAGCCTTGGGTGGGAGACCCAGTACTTC.